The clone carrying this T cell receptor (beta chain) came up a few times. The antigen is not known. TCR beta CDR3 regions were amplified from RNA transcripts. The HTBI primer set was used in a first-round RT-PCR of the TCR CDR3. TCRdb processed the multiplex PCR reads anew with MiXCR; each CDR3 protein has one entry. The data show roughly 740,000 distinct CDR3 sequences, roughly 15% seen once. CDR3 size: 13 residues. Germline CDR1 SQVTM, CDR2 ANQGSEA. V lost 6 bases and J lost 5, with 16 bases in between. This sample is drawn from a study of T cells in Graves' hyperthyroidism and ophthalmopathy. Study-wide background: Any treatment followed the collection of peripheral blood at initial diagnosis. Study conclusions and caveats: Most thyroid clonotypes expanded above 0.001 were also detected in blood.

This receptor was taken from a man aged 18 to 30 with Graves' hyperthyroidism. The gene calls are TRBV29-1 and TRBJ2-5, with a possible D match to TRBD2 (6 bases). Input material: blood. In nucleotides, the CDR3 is TGCAGCGTAGGGACTGGGGGAAGGGAGACCCAGTACTTC. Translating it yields CSVGTGGRETQYF. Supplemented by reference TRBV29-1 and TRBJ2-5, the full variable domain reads SAVISQKPSRDICQRGTSLTIQCQVDSQVTMMFWYRQQPGQSLTLIATANQGSEATYESGFVIDKFPISRPNLTFSTLTVSNMSPEDSSIYLCSVGTGGRETQYFGPGTRLLVL.